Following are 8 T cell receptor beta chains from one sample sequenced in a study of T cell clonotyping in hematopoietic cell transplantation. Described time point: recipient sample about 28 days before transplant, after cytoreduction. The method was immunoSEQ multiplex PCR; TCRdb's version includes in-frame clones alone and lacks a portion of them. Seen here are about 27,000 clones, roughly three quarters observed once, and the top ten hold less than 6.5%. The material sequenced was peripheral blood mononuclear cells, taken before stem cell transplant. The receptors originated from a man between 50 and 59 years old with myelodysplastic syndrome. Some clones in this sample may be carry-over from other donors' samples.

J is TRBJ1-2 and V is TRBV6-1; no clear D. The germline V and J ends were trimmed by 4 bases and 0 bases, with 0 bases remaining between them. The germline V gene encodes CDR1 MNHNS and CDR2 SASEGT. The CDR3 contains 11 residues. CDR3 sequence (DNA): TGTGCCAGCAGTGCTAACTATGGCTACACCTTC. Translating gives CASSANYGYTF.

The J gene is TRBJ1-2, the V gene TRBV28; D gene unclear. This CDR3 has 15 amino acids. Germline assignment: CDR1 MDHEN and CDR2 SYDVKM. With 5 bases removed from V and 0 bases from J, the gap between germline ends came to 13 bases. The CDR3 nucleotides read TGTGCCAGCAGTCCGGCGGCGCATACTAACTATGGCTACACCTTC. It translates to CASSPAAHTNYGYTF.

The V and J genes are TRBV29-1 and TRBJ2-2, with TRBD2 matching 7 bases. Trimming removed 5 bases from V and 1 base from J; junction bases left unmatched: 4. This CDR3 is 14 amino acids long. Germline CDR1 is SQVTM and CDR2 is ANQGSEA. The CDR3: CSVRPGGNTGELFF. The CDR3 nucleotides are TGCAGCGTTCGCCCGGGAGGGAACACCGGGGAGCTGTTTTTT.

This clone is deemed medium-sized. The CDR3 sequence is CASSYGGEQFF. CDR3 DNA: TGTGCCAGCAGTTATGGAGGCGAGCAGTTCTTC. This chain joins TRBV6-5 and TRBJ2-1, with D possibly being TRBD2 (5 bases). Germline CDR1 and CDR2: MNHEY and SVGAGI. The germline V and J ends were trimmed by 3 bases and 10 bases, with 7 bases remaining between them. The CDR3 is made up of 11 amino acids.

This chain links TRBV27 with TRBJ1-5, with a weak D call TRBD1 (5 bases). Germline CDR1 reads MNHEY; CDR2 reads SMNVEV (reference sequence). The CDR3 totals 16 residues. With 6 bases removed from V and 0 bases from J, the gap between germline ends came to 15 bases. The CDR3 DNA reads TGTGCCAGCAGAGTAACAGGTACCCATAGCAATCAGCCCCAGCATTTT. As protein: CASRVTGTHSNQPQHF.

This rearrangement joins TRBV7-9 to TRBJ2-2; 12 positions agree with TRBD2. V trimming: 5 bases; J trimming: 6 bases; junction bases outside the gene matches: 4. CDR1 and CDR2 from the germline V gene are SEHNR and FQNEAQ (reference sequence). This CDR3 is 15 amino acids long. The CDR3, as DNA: TGTGCCAGCAGCACGGGACTAGCGGGCCCCGGGGAGCTGTTTTTT. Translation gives CASSTGLAGPGELFF.

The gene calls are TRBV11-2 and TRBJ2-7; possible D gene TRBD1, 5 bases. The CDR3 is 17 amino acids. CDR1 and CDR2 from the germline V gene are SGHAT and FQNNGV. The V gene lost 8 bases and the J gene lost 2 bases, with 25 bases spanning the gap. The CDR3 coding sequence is TGTGCCAGCCTACCAGCAGGAGTCGACAGCTTGACCTACGAGCAGTACTTC. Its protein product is CASLPAGVDSLTYEQYF. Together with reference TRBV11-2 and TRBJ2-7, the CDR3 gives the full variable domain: EAGVAQSPRYKIIEKRQSVAFWCNPISGHATLYWYQQILGQGPKLLIQFQNNGVVDDSQLPKDRFSAERLKGVDSTLKIQPAKLEDSAVYLCASLPAGVDSLTYEQYFGPGTRLTVT.

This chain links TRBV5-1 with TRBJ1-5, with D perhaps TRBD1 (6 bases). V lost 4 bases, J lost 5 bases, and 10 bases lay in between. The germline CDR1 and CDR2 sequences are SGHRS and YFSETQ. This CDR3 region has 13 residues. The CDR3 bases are TGCGCCAGCAGCGTGACAGGTTATCAGCCCCAGCATTTT. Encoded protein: CASSVTGYQPQHF.